The rows below give T cell receptor beta chains drawn from one sample of a study of cytomegalovirus exposure and HLA in healthy donors. TCRdb's table, derived via immunoSEQ multiplex PCR, lists solely in-frame clones and lacks some. The sample has 250,000 to 400,000 clones, approximately 85% seen once; the top ten hold roughly 0.88%. The sequenced material came from PBMCs. The receptors shown here come from a man aged 30 to 39 in good health and CMV-seronegative. Both conserved end residues are trimmed from each CDR3.

J: TRBJ2-7; V: TRBV6-5; CDR3: ASSYGTRSYEQY
J: TRBJ2-2; V: TRBV5-5; CDR3: ASNSLGGDTGELF
J: TRBJ1-2; V: TRBV30; CDR3: AWSVQYRGGYT
J: TRBJ2-3; V: TRBV6-1; CDR3: ASSPGLATDTQY
J: TRBJ1-1; V: TRBV5-1; CDR3: ASSLDPAGQGALGTEAF
J: TRBJ1-1; V: TRBV15; CDR3: ATSAYRENTEAF
J: TRBJ1-1; V: TRBV29-1; CDR3: SAVQLNTEAF
J: TRBJ1-6; V: TRBV11-2; CDR3: ASSLPYRQRDNSPLH
J: TRBJ2-2; V: TRBV7-9; CDR3: ASSLGMVASGYTGELF
J: TRBJ1-1; V: TRBV27; CDR3: ASSYSEGTSAF
J: TRBJ2-5; V: TRBV7-9; CDR3: ASSFPGSETQY
J: TRBJ1-3; V: TRBV7-6; CDR3: ASSLGQGAFTGNTIY
J: TRBJ1-2; V: TRBV4-2; CDR3: ASSHRTGGEYYGYT
J: TRBJ1-2; V: TRBV11-2; CDR3: ASSLDRNYGYT
J: TRBJ1-5; V: TRBV6-6; CDR3: ASTPDRSVNQPQH
J: TRBJ1-5; V: TRBV19; CDR3: ASSGGGQPQH
J: TRBJ2-4; V: TRBV2; CDR3: ASRGHLNIQY
J: TRBJ1-5; V: TRBV6-6; CDR3: ASSSYRVGPQH
J: TRBJ2-5; V: TRBV9; CDR3: ASSVEEGGGLIQETQY
J: TRBJ2-7; V: TRBV5-1; CDR3: ASSLPPGRAGGFYEQY
J: TRBJ1-1; V: TRBV6-5; CDR3: ASSYSSGAEAF
J: TRBJ2-2; V: TRBV30; CDR3: ARGAGTGELF
J: TRBJ2-5; V: TRBV20-1; CDR3: SALEETQY
J: TRBJ2-1; V: TRBV6-1; CDR3: ASSEEGRWEDEQF
J: TRBJ2-5; V: TRBV7-9; CDR3: ASSWRGGAKYQETQY
J: TRBJ1-2; V: TRBV7-9; CDR3: ASSLGTGRPGYT
J: TRBJ2-2; V: TRBV2; CDR3: ASRGTSGGSGELF
J: TRBJ2-7; V: TRBV6-5; CDR3: ASSYGGLPWEQY
J: TRBJ2-3; V: TRBV6-1; CDR3: ASSEIADTDTQY
J: TRBJ1-6; V: TRBV6-5; CDR3: ASSAAGTNNSPLH
J: TRBJ1-4; V: TRBV7-2; CDR3: ASSLGLGTGINEKLF
J: TRBJ2-7; V: TRBV7-8; CDR3: ASSLESSGGIGSYEQY
J: TRBJ1-1; V: TRBV6-1; CDR3: ASSERGGLFEAF
J: TRBJ1-2; V: TRBV10-1; CDR3: ASSLDSNYGYT
J: TRBJ1-4; V: TRBV15; CDR3: ATRKVRTGDNEKLF
J: TRBJ1-2; V: TRBV6-6; CDR3: ASSYISNYGYT
J: TRBJ1-5; V: TRBV5-6; CDR3: ASSLRGSNQPQH
J: TRBJ1-1; V: TRBV6-6; CDR3: ASSEVSKSAEAF
J: TRBJ2-7; V: TRBV18; CDR3: ASSPPRDSSYEQY
J: TRBJ1-1; V: TRBV6-5; CDR3: ASSRDRGRTEAF
J: TRBJ1-2; V: TRBV6-5; CDR3: ASSSATGGYGYT
J: TRBJ1-4; V: TRBV9; CDR3: ASSAEPGTVHEKLF
J: TRBJ2-7; V: TRBV7-2; CDR3: ASSLPGGADEQY
J: TRBJ1-1; V: TRBV6-1; CDR3: ASQPQPEDRGKAF
J: TRBJ1-2; V: TRBV7-8; CDR3: ASSPGQGGYGYT
J: TRBJ1-6; V: TRBV9; CDR3: ASSAGQGGNSPLH
J: TRBJ2-1; V: TRBV5-1; CDR3: ASSDSGGAANEQF
J: TRBJ1-5; V: TRBV19; CDR3: ATLTPGDYSNQPQH
J: TRBJ2-7; V: TRBV7-4; CDR3: ASSSPPRGAPLWEQY
J: TRBJ1-1; V: TRBV5-1; CDR3: ASSLAGQGGTEAF
J: TRBJ1-5; V: TRBV19; CDR3: ASGFQPQH
J: TRBJ2-1; V: TRBV9; CDR3: ASTRGTSGGNEQF
J: TRBJ2-7; V: TRBV11-2; CDR3: ASSLPLGGRSYEQY
J: TRBJ1-2; V: TRBV6-5; CDR3: ASSYSMKGGLGGYT
J: TRBJ2-1; V: TRBV7-2; CDR3: ASSLVAGPYNEQF